The following is a T cell receptor beta chain sequence with its context. Germline assignment: CDR1 LNHDA and CDR2 SQIVND (reference sequence). The CDR3 contains 15 residues. Losses at the gene ends were 4 bases for V and 1 base for J; bases not matched to a gene: 6. This sample was taken from a study of blood T cell repertoires in COVID-19. The protocol was immunoSEQ multiplex PCR, while the TCRdb copy is restricted to in-frame clones and leaves out a portion. This repertoire shows 150,000 to 200,000 clones, around 86% found once; its top ten account for around 8.2%. Sequenced sample: peripheral blood. The receptor was derived from a man between 60 and 70 years old with acute or convalescent COVID-19. This sequence joins TRBV19 and TRBJ1-1, with 7 bases that match TRBD1. The DNA for the CDR3 is TGTGCCAGTAGTACCTCTGACAGGGCGAACACTGAAGCTTTCTTT. It codes for CASSTSDRANTEAFF.